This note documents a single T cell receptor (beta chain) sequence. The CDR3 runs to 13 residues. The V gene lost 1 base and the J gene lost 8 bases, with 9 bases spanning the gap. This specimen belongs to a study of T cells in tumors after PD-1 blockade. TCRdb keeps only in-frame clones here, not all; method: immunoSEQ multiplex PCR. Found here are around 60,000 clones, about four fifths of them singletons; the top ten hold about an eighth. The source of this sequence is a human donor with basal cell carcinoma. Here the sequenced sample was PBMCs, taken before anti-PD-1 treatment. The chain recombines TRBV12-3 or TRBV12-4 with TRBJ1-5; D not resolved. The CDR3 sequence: CASSLGSLEPQHF. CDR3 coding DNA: TGTGCCAGCAGTTTAGGGAGTTTGGAGCCCCAGCATTTT.